This T cell receptor (beta chain) originates from a study of blood T cell repertoires in COVID-19. Looking at the study overall: The United States, Italy and Spain supplied acute and convalescent COVID-19 samples. T cells, B-cell-depleted T cells, or PBMCs supplied cDNA or gDNA.

The CDR3 extends over 14 amino acids. Germline values: CDR1 MGHRA, CDR2 YSYEKL. V lost 2 bases and J lost 6; bases outside the gene matches: 3. Per the original methods: Amplification of reference gene primers was used by the study to estimate nucleated cell counts. Some clones are missing from TCRdb's copy, which holds only in-frame ones; the method was immunoSEQ multiplex PCR. D and trimming were read from the DNA, whereas the V and J calls and clone size are those reported in that table. The profile shows approximately 210,000 clones, roughly four fifths of them singletons. In this sample, this clone turned up once.

This TCR was sampled from a woman aged 40 to 50 with active or convalescent COVID-19. The gene calls are TRBV4-1 and TRBJ2-1; the match to TRBD1 covers 8 bases. Material for sequencing was peripheral blood. Here the CDR3 reads CASSQPDRGNEQFF. The CDR3 DNA reads as TGCGCCAGCAGCCAACCCGACAGGGGCAATGAGCAGTTCTTC.